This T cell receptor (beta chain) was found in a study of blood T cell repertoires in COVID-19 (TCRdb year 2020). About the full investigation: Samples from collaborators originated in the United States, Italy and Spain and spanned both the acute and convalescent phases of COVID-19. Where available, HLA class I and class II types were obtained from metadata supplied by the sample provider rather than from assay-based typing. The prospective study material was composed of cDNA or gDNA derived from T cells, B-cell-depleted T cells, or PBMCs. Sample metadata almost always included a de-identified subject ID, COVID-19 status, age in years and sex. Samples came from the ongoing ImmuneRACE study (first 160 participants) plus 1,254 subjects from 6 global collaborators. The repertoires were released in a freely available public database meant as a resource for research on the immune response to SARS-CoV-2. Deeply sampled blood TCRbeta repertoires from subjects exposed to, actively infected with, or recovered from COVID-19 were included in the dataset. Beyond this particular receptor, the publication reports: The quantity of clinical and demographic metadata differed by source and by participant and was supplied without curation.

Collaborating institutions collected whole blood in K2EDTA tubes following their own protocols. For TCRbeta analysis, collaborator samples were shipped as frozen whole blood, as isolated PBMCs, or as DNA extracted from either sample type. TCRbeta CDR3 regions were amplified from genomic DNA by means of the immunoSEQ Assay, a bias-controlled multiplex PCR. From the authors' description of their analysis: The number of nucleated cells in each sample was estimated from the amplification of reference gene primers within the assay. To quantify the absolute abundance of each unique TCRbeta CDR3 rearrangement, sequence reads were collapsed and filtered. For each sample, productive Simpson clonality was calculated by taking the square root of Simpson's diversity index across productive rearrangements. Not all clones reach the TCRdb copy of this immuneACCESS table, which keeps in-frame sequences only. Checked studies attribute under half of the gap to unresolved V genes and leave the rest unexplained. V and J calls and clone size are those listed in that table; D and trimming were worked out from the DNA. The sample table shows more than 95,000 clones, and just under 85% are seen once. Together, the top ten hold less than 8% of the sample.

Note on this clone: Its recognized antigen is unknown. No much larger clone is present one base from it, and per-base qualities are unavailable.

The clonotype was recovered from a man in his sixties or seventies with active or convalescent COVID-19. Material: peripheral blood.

The DNA reads TGTGCCAGTAGTCAATGGGCCGCGGGGACTGAAGCTTTCTTT. Translated, this gives CASSQWAAGTEAFF. The chain uses TRBV19 and TRBJ1-1; no D gene call is confident. Based on the germline V gene (reference sequence), the CDR1 and CDR2 sequences are LNHDA and SQIVND. V loses 5 bases of germline sequence and J loses 5 bases, and the interval between the two ends is 15 bases. The CDR3 runs 14 residues from the cysteine to the phenylalanine. The retained sequence is limited to the CDR3, 42 bases, with the frame set at the first base.